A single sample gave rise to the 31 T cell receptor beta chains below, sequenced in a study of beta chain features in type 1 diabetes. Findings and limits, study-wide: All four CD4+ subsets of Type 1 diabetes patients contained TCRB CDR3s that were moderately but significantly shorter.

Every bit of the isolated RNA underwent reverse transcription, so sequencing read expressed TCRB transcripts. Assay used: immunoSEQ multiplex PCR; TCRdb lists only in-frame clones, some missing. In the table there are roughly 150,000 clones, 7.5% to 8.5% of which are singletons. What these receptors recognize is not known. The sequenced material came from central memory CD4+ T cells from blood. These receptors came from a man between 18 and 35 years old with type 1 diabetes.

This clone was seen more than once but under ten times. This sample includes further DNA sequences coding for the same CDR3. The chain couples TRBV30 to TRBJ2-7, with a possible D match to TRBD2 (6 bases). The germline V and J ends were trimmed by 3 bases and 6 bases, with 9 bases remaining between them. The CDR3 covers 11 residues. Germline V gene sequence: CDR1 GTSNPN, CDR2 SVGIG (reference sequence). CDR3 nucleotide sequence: TGTGCCTGGAGCGGAGGGGCCGAGCAGTACTTC. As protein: CAWSGGAEQYF. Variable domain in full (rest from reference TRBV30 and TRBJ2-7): SQTIHQWPATLVQPVGSPLSLECTVEGTSNPNLYWYRQAAGRGLQLLFYSVGIGQISSEVPQNLSASRPQDRQFILSSKKLLLSDSGFYLCAWSGGAEQYFGPGTRLTVT.

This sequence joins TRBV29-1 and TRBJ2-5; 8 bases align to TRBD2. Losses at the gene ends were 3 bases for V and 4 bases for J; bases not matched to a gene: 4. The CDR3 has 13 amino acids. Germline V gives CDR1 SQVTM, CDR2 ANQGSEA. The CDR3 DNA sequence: TGCAGCGTTGATCCAAGCGGGGGAGAGACCCAGTACTTC. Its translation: CSVDPSGGETQYF.

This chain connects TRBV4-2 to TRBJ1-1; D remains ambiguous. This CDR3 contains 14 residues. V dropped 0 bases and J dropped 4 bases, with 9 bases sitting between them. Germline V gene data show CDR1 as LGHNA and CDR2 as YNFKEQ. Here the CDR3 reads CASSQETGTTEAFF. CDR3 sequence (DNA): TGTGCCAGCAGCCAAGAGACGGGAACCACTGAAGCTTTCTTT.

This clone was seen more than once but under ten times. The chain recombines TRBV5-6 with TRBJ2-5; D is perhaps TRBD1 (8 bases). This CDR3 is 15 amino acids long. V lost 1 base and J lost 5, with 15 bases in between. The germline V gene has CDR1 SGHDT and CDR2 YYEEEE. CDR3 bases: TGTGCCAGCAGCTTGTTAACAGGGGGAGGGGAGACCCAGTACTTC. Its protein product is CASSLLTGGGETQYF.

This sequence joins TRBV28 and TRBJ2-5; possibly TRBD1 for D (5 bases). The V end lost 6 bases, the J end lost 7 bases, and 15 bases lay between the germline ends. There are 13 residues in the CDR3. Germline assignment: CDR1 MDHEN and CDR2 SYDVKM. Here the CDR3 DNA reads TGTGCCAGCAGCCAATCAGGGCGAGGGACCCAGTACTTC. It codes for CASSQSGRGTQYF.

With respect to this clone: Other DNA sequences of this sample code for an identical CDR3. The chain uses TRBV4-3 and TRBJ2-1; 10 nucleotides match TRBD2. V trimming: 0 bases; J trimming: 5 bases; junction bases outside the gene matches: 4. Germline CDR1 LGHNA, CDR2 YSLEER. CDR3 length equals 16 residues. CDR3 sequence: CASSQDTSGVDNEQFF. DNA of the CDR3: TGCGCCAGCAGCCAAGATACTAGCGGGGTCGACAATGAGCAGTTCTTC.

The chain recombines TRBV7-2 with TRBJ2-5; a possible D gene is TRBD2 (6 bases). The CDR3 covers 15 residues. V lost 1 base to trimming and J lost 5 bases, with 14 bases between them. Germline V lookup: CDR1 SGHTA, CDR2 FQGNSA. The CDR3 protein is CASSLVPSGRETQYF. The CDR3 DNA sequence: TGTGCCAGCAGCTTAGTTCCCTCGGGGAGGGAGACCCAGTACTTC.

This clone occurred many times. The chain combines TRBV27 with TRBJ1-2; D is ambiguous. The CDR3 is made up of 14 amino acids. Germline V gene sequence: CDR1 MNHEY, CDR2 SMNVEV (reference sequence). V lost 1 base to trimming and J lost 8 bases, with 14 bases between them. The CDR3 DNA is TGTGCCAGCAGTTTATTTATCGGGTCGGGGGGCTACACCTTC. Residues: CASSLFIGSGGYTF.

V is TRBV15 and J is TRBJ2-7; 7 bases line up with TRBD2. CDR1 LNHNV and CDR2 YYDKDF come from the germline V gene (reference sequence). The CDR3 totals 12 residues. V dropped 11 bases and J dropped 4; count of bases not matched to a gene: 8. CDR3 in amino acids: CAAGTTPYEQYF. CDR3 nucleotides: TGTGCCGCCGGGACTACTCCATACGAGCAGTACTTC.

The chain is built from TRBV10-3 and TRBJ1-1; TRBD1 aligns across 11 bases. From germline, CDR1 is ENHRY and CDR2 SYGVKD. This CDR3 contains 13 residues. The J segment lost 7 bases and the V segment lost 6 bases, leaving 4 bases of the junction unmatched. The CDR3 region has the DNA TGTGCCATCAGGCTGGGACAGGGGGATGAAGCTTTCTTT. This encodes CAIRLGQGDEAFF.

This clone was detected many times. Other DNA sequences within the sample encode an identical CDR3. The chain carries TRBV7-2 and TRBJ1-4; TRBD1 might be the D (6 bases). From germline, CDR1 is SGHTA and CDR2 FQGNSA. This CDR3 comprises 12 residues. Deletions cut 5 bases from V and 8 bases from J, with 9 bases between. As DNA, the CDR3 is TGTGCCAGCAGCCCACAGGGAGAAAAACTGTTTTTT. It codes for CASSPQGEKLFF.

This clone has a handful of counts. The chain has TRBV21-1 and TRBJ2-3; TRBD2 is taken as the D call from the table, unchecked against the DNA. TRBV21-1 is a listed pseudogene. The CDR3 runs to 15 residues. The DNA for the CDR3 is TGTGCCAGCAAGGGGGAGGGCTTCCGCACAGATACGCAGTATTTT. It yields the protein CASKGEGFRTDTQYF.

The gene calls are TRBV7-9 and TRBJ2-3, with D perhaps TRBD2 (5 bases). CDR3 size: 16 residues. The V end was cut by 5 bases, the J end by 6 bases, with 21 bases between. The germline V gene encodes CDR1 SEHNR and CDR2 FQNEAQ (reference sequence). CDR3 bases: TGTGCCAGCAGCCCCATGGAGCGGAGCCTCCGGGATACGCAGTATTTT. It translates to CASSPMERSLRDTQYF.

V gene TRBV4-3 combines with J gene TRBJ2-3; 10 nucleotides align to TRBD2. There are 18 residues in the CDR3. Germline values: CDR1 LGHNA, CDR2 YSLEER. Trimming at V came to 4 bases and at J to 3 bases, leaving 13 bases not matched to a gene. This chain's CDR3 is CASSPRSHTSGVTDTQYF. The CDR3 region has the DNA TGCGCCAGCAGCCCAAGATCACACACTAGCGGGGTGACAGATACGCAGTATTTT.

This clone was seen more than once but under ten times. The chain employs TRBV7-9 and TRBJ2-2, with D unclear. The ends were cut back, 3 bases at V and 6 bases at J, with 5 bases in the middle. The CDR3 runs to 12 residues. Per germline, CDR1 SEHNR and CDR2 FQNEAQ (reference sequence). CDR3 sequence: CASSLTPGELFF. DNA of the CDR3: TGTGCCAGCAGCTTGACTCCCGGGGAGCTGTTTTTT.

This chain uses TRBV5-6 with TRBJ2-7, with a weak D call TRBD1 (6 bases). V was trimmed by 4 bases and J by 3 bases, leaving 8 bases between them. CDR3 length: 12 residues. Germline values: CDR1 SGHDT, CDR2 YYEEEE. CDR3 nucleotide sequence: TGTGCCAGCAGCCGACAGGACTACGAGCAGTACTTC. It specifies CASSRQDYEQYF.

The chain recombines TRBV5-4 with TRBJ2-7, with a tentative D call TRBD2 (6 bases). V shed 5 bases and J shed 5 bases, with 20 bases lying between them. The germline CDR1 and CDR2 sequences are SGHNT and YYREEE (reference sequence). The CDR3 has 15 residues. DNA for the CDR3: TGTGCCAGCAGTAACCGGGAGCTAAACGGTCACGAGCAGTACTTC. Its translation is CASSNRELNGHEQYF.

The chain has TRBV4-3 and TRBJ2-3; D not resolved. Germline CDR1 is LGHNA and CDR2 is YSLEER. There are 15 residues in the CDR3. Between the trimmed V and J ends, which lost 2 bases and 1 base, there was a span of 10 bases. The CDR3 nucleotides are TGCGCCAGCAGCCAAAGACAAAGCCGCACAGATACGCAGTATTTT. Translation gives CASSQRQSRTDTQYF.

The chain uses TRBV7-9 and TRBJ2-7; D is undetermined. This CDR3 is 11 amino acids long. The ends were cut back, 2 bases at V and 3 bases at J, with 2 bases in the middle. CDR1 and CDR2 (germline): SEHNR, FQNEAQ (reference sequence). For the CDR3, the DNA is TGTGCCAGCAGCTTATACTACGAGCAGTACTTC. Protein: CASSLYYEQYF.

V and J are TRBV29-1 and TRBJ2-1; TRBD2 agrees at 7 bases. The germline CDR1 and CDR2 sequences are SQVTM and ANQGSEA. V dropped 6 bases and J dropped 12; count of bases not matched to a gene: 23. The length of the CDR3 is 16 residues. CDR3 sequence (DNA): TGCAGCGTCCCCCCGGGAAGGGGCGGGGGTATAAGAAGGCAGTTCTTC. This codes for CSVPPGRGGGIRRQFF.

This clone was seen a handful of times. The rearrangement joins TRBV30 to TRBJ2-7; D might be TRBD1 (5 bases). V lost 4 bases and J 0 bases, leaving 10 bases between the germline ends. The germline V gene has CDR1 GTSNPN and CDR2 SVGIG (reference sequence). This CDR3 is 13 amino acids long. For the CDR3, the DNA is TGTGCCTGGAATCTGGACAACTCCTACGAGCAGTACTTC. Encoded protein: CAWNLDNSYEQYF.

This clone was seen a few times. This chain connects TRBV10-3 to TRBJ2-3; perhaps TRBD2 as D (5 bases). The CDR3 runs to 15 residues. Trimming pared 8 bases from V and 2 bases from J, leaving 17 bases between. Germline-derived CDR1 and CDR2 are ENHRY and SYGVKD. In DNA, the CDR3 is TGTGCCATCGGAAATAGCCAGCGGATCACAGATACGCAGTATTTT. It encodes CAIGNSQRITDTQYF.

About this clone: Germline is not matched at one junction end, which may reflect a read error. CDR3 sequence: CASSLGSWGTDTQYF. CDR3 nucleotides: TGCGCCAGCAGCCTTGGTAGCTGGGGCACAGATACGCAGTATTTT. The chain links TRBV5-4 to TRBJ2-3; no clear D gene. Germline CDR1 SGHNT, CDR2 YYREEE (reference sequence). The CDR3 spans 15 residues. Using reference TRBV5-4 and TRBJ2-3 for the parts outside the CDR3, the full variable domain is ETGVTQSPTHLIKTRGQQVTLRCSSQSGHNTVSWYQQALGQGPQFIFQYYREEENGRGNFPPRFSGLQFPNYSSELNVNALELDDSALYLCASSLGSWGTDTQYFGPGTRLTVL.

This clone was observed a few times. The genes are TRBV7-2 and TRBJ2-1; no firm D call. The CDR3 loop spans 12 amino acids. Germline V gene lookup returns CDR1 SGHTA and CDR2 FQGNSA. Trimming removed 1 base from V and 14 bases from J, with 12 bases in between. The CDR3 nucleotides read TGTGCCAGCAGCTTAGACCCGGGTCGGGAGTTCTTC. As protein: CASSLDPGREFF.

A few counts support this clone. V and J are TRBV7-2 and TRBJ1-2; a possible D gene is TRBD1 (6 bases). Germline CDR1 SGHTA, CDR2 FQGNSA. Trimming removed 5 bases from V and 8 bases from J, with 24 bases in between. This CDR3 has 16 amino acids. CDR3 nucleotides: TGTGCCAGCAGCCCCCAGGGGAGCAGGGTATTCTACGGCTACACCTTC. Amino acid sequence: CASSPQGSRVFYGYTF.

This chain's CDR3 is CASSKYPPQLAGTLNEQFF. CDR3 nucleotides: TGTGCCAGCAGCAAATACCCGCCCCAACTAGCGGGGACACTCAATGAGCAGTTCTTC. The chain recombines TRBV11-2 with TRBJ2-1; 10 nucleotides agree with TRBD2. Germline CDR1 reads SGHAT; CDR2 reads FQNNGV. The CDR3 is 19 amino acids. The V segment lost 5 bases and the J segment 6 bases; nucleotides outside the gene matches: 19.

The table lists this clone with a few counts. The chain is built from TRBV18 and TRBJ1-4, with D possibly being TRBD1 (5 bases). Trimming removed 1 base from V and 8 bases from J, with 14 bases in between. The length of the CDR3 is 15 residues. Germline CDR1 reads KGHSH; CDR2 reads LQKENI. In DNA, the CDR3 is TGTGCCAGCTCACCACTGACTGGGGCCGTAGAAAAACTGTTTTTT. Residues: CASSPLTGAVEKLFF.

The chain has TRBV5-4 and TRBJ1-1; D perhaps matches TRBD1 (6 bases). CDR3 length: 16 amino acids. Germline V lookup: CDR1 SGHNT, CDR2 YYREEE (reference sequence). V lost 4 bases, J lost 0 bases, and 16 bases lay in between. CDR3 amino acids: CASSPITGTLNTEAFF. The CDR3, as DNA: TGTGCCAGCAGCCCGATCACCGGGACATTGAACACTGAAGCTTTCTTT.

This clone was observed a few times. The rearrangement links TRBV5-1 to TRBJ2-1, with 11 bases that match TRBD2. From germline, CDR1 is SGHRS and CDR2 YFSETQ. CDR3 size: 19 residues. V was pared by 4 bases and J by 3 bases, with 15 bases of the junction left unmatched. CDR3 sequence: CASSQRLAGRPYRYNEQFF. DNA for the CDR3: TGCGCCAGCAGCCAACGACTAGCGGGGCGTCCTTATCGCTACAATGAGCAGTTCTTC.

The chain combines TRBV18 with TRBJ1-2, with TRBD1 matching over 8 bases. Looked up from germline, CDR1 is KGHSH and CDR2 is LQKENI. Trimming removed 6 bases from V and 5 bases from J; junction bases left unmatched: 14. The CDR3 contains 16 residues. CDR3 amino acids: CASSLNPGTGAYGYTF. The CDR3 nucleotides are TGTGCCAGCTCCTTAAACCCCGGGACAGGTGCTTATGGCTACACCTTC.

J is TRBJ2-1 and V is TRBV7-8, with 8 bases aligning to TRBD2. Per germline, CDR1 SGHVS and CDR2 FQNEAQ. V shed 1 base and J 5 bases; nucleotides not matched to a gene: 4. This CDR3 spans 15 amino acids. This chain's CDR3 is CASSLVAGSHNEQFF. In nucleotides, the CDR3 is TGTGCCAGCAGCTTAGTAGCGGGAAGCCACAATGAGCAGTTCTTC.